A selection of T cell receptor beta chains follows, all from one sample in a study of T cells in Graves' hyperthyroidism and ophthalmopathy. In TCRdb, the multiplex PCR reads were re-called with MiXCR into one record per CDR3 protein. The sample has around 350,000 distinct CDR3 sequences; 14% are singletons. What was sequenced was blood. The origin of the receptors is a woman between 25 and 40 years old with Graves' ophthalmopathy. CDR3s include the opening cysteine and the closing phenylalanine or tryptophan. A D gene is named only where the DNA matches it firmly. Some rows have no size entry. The others give once, few or many, or a class for an expanded clone.

CDR3nt: TGTGCCAGCAGTAAACACAGGGGAACTCCGGGGTTTTACGAGCAGTACTTC
CDR3aa: CASSKHRGTPGFYEQYF
v_gene: TRBV27
abundance: many
j_gene: TRBJ2-7
d_gene: TRBD1

CDR3nt: TGTGCCAGCAGCCTAACAGGGTTGGGTGAAAGACTGTTTTTT
CDR3aa: CASSLTGLGERLFF
v_gene: TRBV7-6
abundance: -
j_gene: TRBJ1-4
d_gene: -

CDR3nt: TGTGCCAGCTCACCCCCCGGGACAGGGGGCATGTTTCGGTACTTC
CDR3aa: CASSPPGTGGMFRYF
v_gene: TRBV18
abundance: -
j_gene: TRBJ2-5
d_gene: TRBD1

CDR3nt: TGTGCCAGCAGCTTACAGGGTTTTAACACTGAAGCTTTCTTT
CDR3aa: CASSLQGFNTEAFF
v_gene: TRBV7-3
abundance: -
j_gene: TRBJ1-1
d_gene: -

CDR3nt: TGTGCCAGCAGTGAAGGACAGGGGCCCTACAATGAGCAGTTCTTC
CDR3aa: CASSEGQGPYNEQFF
v_gene: TRBV2
abundance: few
j_gene: TRBJ2-1
d_gene: TRBD1

CDR3nt: TGTGCCAGCAGCCCAAGACCCGAAACCGACAATGAGCAGTTCTTC
CDR3aa: CASSPRPETDNEQFF
v_gene: TRBV7-3
abundance: -
j_gene: TRBJ2-1
d_gene: -

CDR3nt: TGTGCCAGCAGTTACTCGAGTCGGGATGGCTACACCTTC
CDR3aa: CASSYSSRDGYTF
v_gene: TRBV6-5
abundance: -
j_gene: TRBJ1-2
d_gene: -

CDR3nt: TGTGCCAGCAGTTTTCCAAATTCACCCCTCCACTTT
CDR3aa: CASSFPNSPLHF
v_gene: TRBV12-3/TRBV12-4
abundance: many
j_gene: TRBJ1-6
d_gene: -

CDR3nt: TGTGCCAGCAGCAGCCCGGACAGTGAAGAGACCCAGTACTTC
CDR3aa: CASSSPDSEETQYF
v_gene: TRBV6-1
abundance: -
j_gene: TRBJ2-5
d_gene: -

CDR3nt: TGTGCCAGCATGGGTGACCAAACTGCGAATGAGCAGTTCTTC
CDR3aa: CASMGDQTANEQFF
v_gene: TRBV3-1
abundance: many
j_gene: TRBJ2-1
d_gene: -

CDR3nt: TGTGCCAGTAGTATTTGGCAGGGGGAGGGAAATGAGCAGTTCTTC
CDR3aa: CASSIWQGEGNEQFF
v_gene: TRBV19
abundance: many
j_gene: TRBJ2-1
d_gene: -

CDR3nt: TGTGCCAGCAGTGAAGCGCTTGGGGGCACCGGGGAGCTGTTTTTT
CDR3aa: CASSEALGGTGELFF
v_gene: TRBV2
abundance: many
j_gene: TRBJ2-2
d_gene: -

CDR3nt: TGTGCCAGCAGTATTCTTACGACAGGGAACTATGGCTACACCTTC
CDR3aa: CASSILTTGNYGYTF
v_gene: TRBV28
abundance: many
j_gene: TRBJ1-2
d_gene: TRBD1

CDR3nt: TGTGCCACCAGCATTGACGGGACCATCACAGATACGCAGTATTTT
CDR3aa: CATSIDGTITDTQYF
v_gene: TRBV15
abundance: few
j_gene: TRBJ2-3
d_gene: -

CDR3nt: TGTGCCAGTAGTATAACTGCTGGAACAAGGGGTAGCAATCAGCCCCAGCATTTT
CDR3aa: CASSITAGTRGSNQPQHF
v_gene: TRBV19
abundance: many
j_gene: TRBJ1-5
d_gene: -

CDR3nt: TGTGCCAGTAGTACACTTAGCGGGGGGGTCTCCTACAATGAGCAGTTCTTC
CDR3aa: CASSTLSGGVSYNEQFF
v_gene: TRBV19
abundance: few
j_gene: TRBJ2-1
d_gene: TRBD2

CDR3nt: TGTGCCATCAGTGGACGACAGGGCGGCAATCAGCCCCAGCATTTT
CDR3aa: CAISGRQGGNQPQHF
v_gene: TRBV10-3
abundance: many
j_gene: TRBJ1-5
d_gene: TRBD1

CDR3nt: TGTGCCAGCAGTTTCATACATGGGAATTCACCCCTCCACTTT
CDR3aa: CASSFIHGNSPLHF
v_gene: TRBV6-1
abundance: few
j_gene: TRBJ1-6
d_gene: -

CDR3nt: TGTGCCAGCGGGGTCGTTAGCAACACTGAAGCTTTCTTT
CDR3aa: CASGVVSNTEAFF
v_gene: TRBV28
abundance: many
j_gene: TRBJ1-1
d_gene: -

CDR3nt: TGTGCCACCAGTGCCACCAGTGGGACAGGTTTCTTCAATGAGCAGTTCTTC
CDR3aa: CATSATSGTGFFNEQFF
v_gene: TRBV24-1
abundance: many
j_gene: TRBJ2-1
d_gene: TRBD1

CDR3nt: TGTGCCAGCAGCCAGATCCGGGCGGGGAACACAGATACGCAGTATTTT
CDR3aa: CASSQIRAGNTDTQYF
v_gene: TRBV3-1
abundance: many
j_gene: TRBJ2-3
d_gene: -

CDR3nt: TGCGCCAGCAGCTTCGAACTAGCGGGGGAGGTTGAGCAGTTCTTC
CDR3aa: CASSFELAGEVEQFF
v_gene: TRBV5-1
abundance: many
j_gene: TRBJ2-1
d_gene: TRBD2

CDR3nt: TGTGCCAGCAGTCCCACAATGGGACTAGGACTAAACATTCAGTACTTC
CDR3aa: CASSPTMGLGLNIQYF
v_gene: TRBV28
abundance: many
j_gene: TRBJ2-4
d_gene: TRBD2

CDR3nt: TGTGCCAGTACGGACGCCGGGGAACAGTACTTC
CDR3aa: CASTDAGEQYF
v_gene: TRBV19
abundance: -
j_gene: TRBJ2-7
d_gene: -

CDR3nt: TGTGCCAGCAGCCCATGGACTACCCCTGGTGAGCAGTTCTTC
CDR3aa: CASSPWTTPGEQFF
v_gene: TRBV7-6
abundance: many
j_gene: TRBJ2-1
d_gene: -

CDR3nt: TGTGCCAGTAGTATAGGGCACTCCAGCGGGGAGCTGTTTTTT
CDR3aa: CASSIGHSSGELFF
v_gene: TRBV19
abundance: -
j_gene: TRBJ2-2
d_gene: -